The 3 T cell receptor beta chains given below trace back to one sample, sequenced in a study of graft-versus-host responses after intestinal transplantation. These receptors have no known antigen. TCRdb's copy holds only in-frame clones and misses some; the assay was immunoSEQ multiplex PCR. The sample includes about 110,000 clones, 80% to 90% of them seen just once. The sequenced sample was unstimulated CD4+ T cells sorted from spleen or lymph node cells, obtained before transplant. These receptor sequences come from a human donor who was the organ donor for an intestinal transplant.

The V and J genes are TRBV19 and TRBJ1-4, with TRBD1 as a possible D gene (6 bases). Per germline, CDR1 LNHDA and CDR2 SQIVND (reference sequence). The CDR3 is 16 residues long. V lost 1 base to trimming and J lost 0 bases, with 9 bases between them. CDR3 sequence: CASSIGQAATNEKLFF. The DNA of the CDR3 is TGTGCCAGTAGTATAGGACAGGCTGCAACTAATGAAAAACTGTTTTTT. The full variable domain, rest sourced from reference TRBV19 and TRBJ1-4, is DGGITQSPKYLFRKEGQNVTLSCEQNLNHDAMYWYRQDPGQGLRLIYYSQIVNDFQKGDIAEGYSVSREKKESFPLTVTSAQKNPTAFYLCASSIGQAATNEKLFFGSGTQLSVL.

V usage is TRBV9 and J usage is TRBJ2-7; the match to TRBD2 covers 7 bases. The V segment lost 0 bases and the J segment 5 bases; nucleotides outside the gene matches: 5. The germline gives CDR1 SGDLS, CDR2 YYNGEE. This CDR3 is built from 14 residues. CDR3 DNA sequence: TGTGCCAGCAGCGTAGAAGGGAGGGGAGACGAGCAGTACTTC. Translating it yields CASSVEGRGDEQYF.

The chain couples TRBV11-3 to TRBJ2-3; D uncertain. In germline, CDR1 is SGHNT, CDR2 YENEEA. The V end lost 1 base, the J end lost 2 bases, and 7 bases lay between the germline ends. There are 14 residues in the CDR3. In DNA, the CDR3 is TGTGCCAGCAGCTTAGCGCTAAACACAGATACGCAGTATTTT. Translated: CASSLALNTDTQYF.